This T cell receptor (beta chain) was recorded in a study of blood T cells in healthy people across ages. For this clonotype: The antigen is unknown.

Alongside a J-beta primer mix, a sample-barcoded 5' primer served in a second PCR lasting about 6 to 12 cycles. Every sample gave at least 3 million paired-end reads containing CDR3. TCRdb re-derived calls from the 5' RACE reads in MiXCR, one entry per CDR3 protein. This sample yields hundreds of thousands of distinct CDR3 sequences, of which roughly 44% are seen a single time; approximately 19% belongs to the top ten. Study-wide findings and caveats: Unsorted PBMCs blocked a conclusive comparison of naive and antigen-experienced cells.

This sequence was found in a man in his sixties in good health. The sample comprised blood.

The CDR3 reads CAPTRQAISYEQYF. CDR3 nucleotide sequence: TGTGCCCCGACTCGACAAGCTATTTCCTACGAGCAGTACTTC. The J gene is TRBJ2-7, the V gene TRBV10-3; D not resolved. The V gene's germline CDR1 is ENHRY and CDR2 SYGVKD. Trimming stripped 11 bases from V and 1 base from J, with 18 bases between. CDR3 size: 14 residues.